This is a list of T cell receptor beta chains from one sample in a study of CD4 T cells in relation to SARS-CoV-2 and coronaviruses. Assay used: immunoSEQ multiplex PCR; TCRdb lists only in-frame clones, some missing. The data show tens of thousands of clones, less than 75% seen once. Their antigens are not known. Sequenced material: CD4+ T cells from PBMCs, cultured in vitro. The receptor source for this set is a human donor in good health. Both conserved end residues are part of each CDR3. Each record gives: D gene, J gene, clone size, V gene, CDR3 DNA, CDR3 protein. A D gene is named only where the DNA matches it firmly. Clone size appears in some rows only: once, few, many, or a class for an expanded clone.

d_gene: .; j_gene: TRBJ1-3; abundance: .; v_gene: TRBV18; CDR3nt: TGTGCCAGCTCATCTCAAACGGGATTCCAGGGAAACACCATATATTTT; CDR3aa: CASSSQTGFQGNTIYF
d_gene: TRBD2; j_gene: TRBJ2-1; abundance: few; v_gene: TRBV2; CDR3nt: TGTGCCAGCAAAAATTCTCGGGGACTAGCGGCAAATGAGCAGTTCTTC; CDR3aa: CASKNSRGLAANEQFF
d_gene: TRBD2; j_gene: TRBJ2-5; abundance: .; v_gene: TRBV9; CDR3nt: TGTGCCAGCAGCGTGGCCGGGGGGGGAGAGACCCAGTACTTC; CDR3aa: CASSVAGGGETQYF
d_gene: .; j_gene: TRBJ1-6; abundance: .; v_gene: TRBV7-9; CDR3nt: TGTGCCAGCAGCTTACAGGCCCATAATTCACCCCTCCACTTT; CDR3aa: CASSLQAHNSPLHF
d_gene: TRBD1; j_gene: TRBJ1-5; abundance: few; v_gene: TRBV4-1; CDR3nt: TGCGCCAGCAGCCAAGAGGACAGGAGAGGACAGCCCCAGCATTTT; CDR3aa: CASSQEDRRGQPQHF
d_gene: TRBD1; j_gene: TRBJ1-6; abundance: few; v_gene: TRBV14; CDR3nt: TGTGCCAGCAGCCAAGGTCTGACAGGGGATTCACCCCTCCACTTT; CDR3aa: CASSQGLTGDSPLHF
d_gene: TRBD1; j_gene: TRBJ2-1; abundance: .; v_gene: TRBV12-3/TRBV12-4; CDR3nt: TGTGCCAGCAGAGGACAGGGTCGCAATGAGCAGTTCTTC; CDR3aa: CASRGQGRNEQFF
d_gene: .; j_gene: TRBJ2-2; abundance: .; v_gene: TRBV10-2; CDR3nt: TGCGCCAGCAACCAAGGGGAATACACCGGGGAGCTGTTTTTT; CDR3aa: CASNQGEYTGELFF
d_gene: .; j_gene: TRBJ2-5; abundance: .; v_gene: TRBV2; CDR3nt: TGTGCCAGCAGTCCGGCCCGCACAGAGACCCAGTACTTC; CDR3aa: CASSPARTETQYF
d_gene: .; j_gene: TRBJ2-3; abundance: .; v_gene: TRBV20-1; CDR3nt: TGCAGTGCTAGAGACAGGGTAGCACTGTATTTT; CDR3aa: CSARDRVALYF
d_gene: .; j_gene: TRBJ2-3; abundance: .; v_gene: TRBV6-2/TRBV6-3; CDR3nt: TGTGCCAGCAGTTCCGCAGCGCCTAAGGGCACAGATACGCAGTATTTT; CDR3aa: CASSSAAPKGTDTQYF
d_gene: .; j_gene: TRBJ1-5; abundance: .; v_gene: TRBV12-3/TRBV12-4; CDR3nt: TGTGCCAGCAGTTTATCCGGGCCCCAGCATTTT; CDR3aa: CASSLSGPQHF
d_gene: .; j_gene: TRBJ1-1; abundance: .; v_gene: TRBV4-2; CDR3nt: TGTGCCAGCCCACCAGCGGACCCGGGGAAGAACACTGAAGCTTTCTTT; CDR3aa: CASPPADPGKNTEAFF
d_gene: .; j_gene: TRBJ2-5; abundance: .; v_gene: TRBV6-5; CDR3nt: TGTGCCAGCACCGACAGCGGTGTCGGGACCCAGTACTTC; CDR3aa: CASTDSGVGTQYF
d_gene: .; j_gene: TRBJ2-7; abundance: few; v_gene: TRBV7-9; CDR3nt: TGTGCCAGCAGCTTTGGGGGCACCTACGAGCAGTACTTC; CDR3aa: CASSFGGTYEQYF
d_gene: .; j_gene: TRBJ1-2; abundance: .; v_gene: TRBV6-6; CDR3nt: TGTGCCAGCAGTTACCCGACACAGACGGGTGGCTACACCTTC; CDR3aa: CASSYPTQTGGYTF
d_gene: TRBD1; j_gene: TRBJ1-5; abundance: few; v_gene: TRBV7-2; CDR3nt: TGTGCCAGCAGCTTACTGGCAGGGGGCCTCGGTCAGCCCCAGCATTTT; CDR3aa: CASSLLAGGLGQPQHF
d_gene: TRBD1; j_gene: TRBJ2-3; abundance: few; v_gene: TRBV5-1; CDR3nt: TGCGCCAGCATTACCGGGACAGGGGGCCGCACAGATACGCAGTATTTT; CDR3aa: CASITGTGGRTDTQYF
d_gene: .; j_gene: TRBJ2-2; abundance: .; v_gene: TRBV5-1; CDR3nt: TGCGCCAGCAGCTTGCAGGGAAGGGGCACCGGGGAGCTGTTTTTT; CDR3aa: CASSLQGRGTGELFF
d_gene: .; j_gene: TRBJ2-2; abundance: .; v_gene: TRBV30; CDR3nt: TGTGCCTGGAGTGGGATGGATCTGGACACCGGGGAGCTGTTTTTT; CDR3aa: CAWSGMDLDTGELFF
d_gene: .; j_gene: TRBJ1-1; abundance: .; v_gene: TRBV12-3/TRBV12-4; CDR3nt: TGTGCCAGCAGTTTATTTGGGGGGACTGAAGCTTTCTTT; CDR3aa: CASSLFGGTEAFF
d_gene: TRBD2; j_gene: TRBJ2-2; abundance: .; v_gene: TRBV25-1; CDR3nt: TGTGCCAGCAGTGAGGGCGGGGGGGCCCACGGGGAGCTGTTTTTT; CDR3aa: CASSEGGGAHGELFF
d_gene: TRBD1; j_gene: TRBJ1-1; abundance: once; v_gene: TRBV9; CDR3nt: TGTGCCAGCAGCCCAGGACTTGGGGGACAGGGGACCTCTGAAGCTTTCTTT; CDR3aa: CASSPGLGGQGTSEAFF
d_gene: .; j_gene: TRBJ2-1; abundance: .; v_gene: TRBV19; CDR3nt: TGTGCCAGTATTGGGGGAACGTACAATGAGCAGTTCTTC; CDR3aa: CASIGGTYNEQFF
d_gene: .; j_gene: TRBJ2-7; abundance: .; v_gene: TRBV5-5; CDR3nt: TGTGCCAGCAGCCTAACCAGGGGCACCTACGAGCAGTACTTC; CDR3aa: CASSLTRGTYEQYF
d_gene: .; j_gene: TRBJ1-2; abundance: few; v_gene: TRBV14; CDR3nt: TGTGCCAGCAGCCAATTTGGGTTTCCTACCTATGGCTACACCTTC; CDR3aa: CASSQFGFPTYGYTF
d_gene: .; j_gene: TRBJ2-1; abundance: once; v_gene: TRBV5-5; CDR3nt: TGTGCCAGCAGCTTGGTCGGGAGCGGGCCGTTCTTC; CDR3aa: CASSLVGSGPFF
d_gene: .; j_gene: TRBJ1-2; abundance: .; v_gene: TRBV3-1/TRBV3-2; CDR3nt: TGTGCCAGCAGCCAAAGACAGGATTCGAGTGGCTACACCTTC; CDR3aa: CASSQRQDSSGYTF
d_gene: .; j_gene: TRBJ1-3; abundance: .; v_gene: TRBV7-2; CDR3nt: TGTGCCAGCAGCTTAGGAGGGGGGTCTGGAAACACCATATATTTT; CDR3aa: CASSLGGGSGNTIYF
d_gene: .; j_gene: TRBJ1-2; abundance: .; v_gene: TRBV6-5; CDR3nt: TGTGCCAGCACCTTCGGGACAACCCATGGCTACACCTTC; CDR3aa: CASTFGTTHGYTF
d_gene: .; j_gene: TRBJ2-3; abundance: .; v_gene: TRBV9; CDR3nt: TGTGCCAGCAGCACGGGGAGGTCTGGGCACACAGATACGCAGTATTTT; CDR3aa: CASSTGRSGHTDTQYF
d_gene: TRBD2; j_gene: TRBJ2-3; abundance: .; v_gene: TRBV2; CDR3nt: TGTGCCAGCAGTGCCCGGGAGGGCACAGATACGCAGTATTTT; CDR3aa: CASSAREGTDTQYF
d_gene: .; j_gene: TRBJ2-1; abundance: .; v_gene: TRBV29-1; CDR3nt: TGCAGCTCTCTGGTCTCCTACAATGAGCAGTTCTTC; CDR3aa: CSSLVSYNEQFF
d_gene: TRBD1; j_gene: TRBJ2-3; abundance: .; v_gene: TRBV20-1; CDR3nt: TGCAGTGCTAGTCCATTCCGGGACAGGGCGACAGATACGCAGTATTTT; CDR3aa: CSASPFRDRATDTQYF
d_gene: .; j_gene: TRBJ1-5; abundance: .; v_gene: TRBV5-6; CDR3nt: TGTGCCAGCAGCCCTGGATTCGCCAATCAGCCCCAGCATTTT; CDR3aa: CASSPGFANQPQHF
d_gene: TRBD2; j_gene: TRBJ2-5; abundance: few; v_gene: TRBV10-1; CDR3nt: TGCGCCAGCAGTGAGACTAGCGGGGGGGCTTTGGAGACCCAGTACTTC; CDR3aa: CASSETSGGALETQYF
d_gene: .; j_gene: TRBJ2-3; abundance: .; v_gene: TRBV9; CDR3nt: TGTGCCAGCAGCGTAGACTGGGGGGACACAGATACGCAGTATTTT; CDR3aa: CASSVDWGDTDTQYF
d_gene: TRBD2; j_gene: TRBJ2-1; abundance: once; v_gene: TRBV3-1/TRBV3-2; CDR3nt: TGTGCCAGCAGCCATAATAGCGGGGGGGCAGATGAGCAGTTCTTC; CDR3aa: CASSHNSGGADEQFF
d_gene: TRBD1; j_gene: TRBJ1-6; abundance: .; v_gene: TRBV6-1; CDR3nt: TGTGCCAGCAGTGGCACAAACAGGGGCTCGGGTTATAATTCACCCCTCCACTTT; CDR3aa: CASSGTNRGSGYNSPLHF
d_gene: .; j_gene: TRBJ2-1; abundance: .; v_gene: TRBV11-2; CDR3nt: TGTGCCAGCAGCTTAGACCTAGTTACTAATGAGCAGTTCTTC; CDR3aa: CASSLDLVTNEQFF
d_gene: .; j_gene: TRBJ2-2; abundance: few; v_gene: TRBV18; CDR3nt: TGTGCCAGCTCACCACCTTGGGACACCGGGGAGCTGTTTTTT; CDR3aa: CASSPPWDTGELFF
d_gene: .; j_gene: TRBJ1-4; abundance: once; v_gene: TRBV3-1/TRBV3-2; CDR3nt: TGTGCCAGCAGCCCCCTACAGGGAGAGGGAGAAAAACTGTTTTTT; CDR3aa: CASSPLQGEGEKLFF
d_gene: TRBD1; j_gene: TRBJ1-1; abundance: .; v_gene: TRBV7-9; CDR3nt: TGTGCCAGCAGACCTAAGGACAGGCTGGGGACTGAAGCTTTCTTT; CDR3aa: CASRPKDRLGTEAFF
d_gene: TRBD1; j_gene: TRBJ2-5; abundance: once; v_gene: TRBV2; CDR3nt: TGTGCCAGCAGAGGGACAGGGGGCCCGAATGAGACCCAGTACTTC; CDR3aa: CASRGTGGPNETQYF
d_gene: .; j_gene: TRBJ2-7; abundance: .; v_gene: TRBV27; CDR3nt: TGTGCCAGCAGTTTTCGGGGGAGCGAGCAGTACTTC; CDR3aa: CASSFRGSEQYF
d_gene: TRBD1; j_gene: TRBJ2-5; abundance: .; v_gene: TRBV11-2; CDR3nt: TGTGCCAGCAGCTTAGCGGGACAGGGTAGGGAGACCCAGTACTTC; CDR3aa: CASSLAGQGRETQYF
d_gene: TRBD1; j_gene: TRBJ2-4; abundance: .; v_gene: TRBV7-9; CDR3nt: TGTGCCAGCAGCATGCCTGGACAGGACATTCAGTACTTC; CDR3aa: CASSMPGQDIQYF
d_gene: .; j_gene: TRBJ1-1; abundance: .; v_gene: TRBV12-5; CDR3nt: TGTGAGAGCCGAGGGTCGAACACTGAAGCTTTCTTT; CDR3aa: CESRGSNTEAFF
d_gene: TRBD1; j_gene: TRBJ2-7; abundance: once; v_gene: TRBV4-3; CDR3nt: TGCGCCAGCAGCCAAGCAGGGGGCATCGACGAGCAGTACTTC; CDR3aa: CASSQAGGIDEQYF
d_gene: TRBD2; j_gene: TRBJ2-1; abundance: .; v_gene: TRBV7-2; CDR3nt: TGTGCCAGCAGCTTGGCGGGGGGACCCTACAATGAGCAGTTCTTC; CDR3aa: CASSLAGGPYNEQFF
d_gene: .; j_gene: TRBJ1-1; abundance: few; v_gene: TRBV29-1; CDR3nt: TGCAGCGCCCGACAGGCCAGGGACACTGAAGCTTTCTTT; CDR3aa: CSARQARDTEAFF
d_gene: TRBD1; j_gene: TRBJ1-6; abundance: .; v_gene: TRBV9; CDR3nt: TGTGCCAGCGGGGACAGTAATTCACCCCTCCACTTT; CDR3aa: CASGDSNSPLHF
d_gene: TRBD2; j_gene: TRBJ2-1; abundance: .; v_gene: TRBV7-2; CDR3nt: TGTGCCAGCAGCTTAGAACCGAGCGGGACGAATGAGCAGTTCTTC; CDR3aa: CASSLEPSGTNEQFF
d_gene: .; j_gene: TRBJ2-3; abundance: .; v_gene: TRBV29-1; CDR3nt: TGCAGCGTTGCCCTAAGACAGTCCGGGGATACGCAGTATTTT; CDR3aa: CSVALRQSGDTQYF
d_gene: .; j_gene: TRBJ2-2; abundance: .; v_gene: TRBV19; CDR3nt: TGTGCCAGTAGTAGAGCTGTTGCGGCGAACACCGGGGAGCTGTTTTTT; CDR3aa: CASSRAVAANTGELFF
d_gene: .; j_gene: TRBJ2-3; abundance: .; v_gene: TRBV5-5; CDR3nt: TGTGCCAGCAGCGGTGGAAACCCGCGCAACACAGATACGCAGTATTTT; CDR3aa: CASSGGNPRNTDTQYF
d_gene: .; j_gene: TRBJ2-6; abundance: .; v_gene: TRBV21-1; CDR3nt: TGTGCCAGCAGCAAAGCATACAGGGGGCGAGGTGGGGCCAACGTCCTGACTTTC; CDR3aa: CASSKAYRGRGGANVLTF